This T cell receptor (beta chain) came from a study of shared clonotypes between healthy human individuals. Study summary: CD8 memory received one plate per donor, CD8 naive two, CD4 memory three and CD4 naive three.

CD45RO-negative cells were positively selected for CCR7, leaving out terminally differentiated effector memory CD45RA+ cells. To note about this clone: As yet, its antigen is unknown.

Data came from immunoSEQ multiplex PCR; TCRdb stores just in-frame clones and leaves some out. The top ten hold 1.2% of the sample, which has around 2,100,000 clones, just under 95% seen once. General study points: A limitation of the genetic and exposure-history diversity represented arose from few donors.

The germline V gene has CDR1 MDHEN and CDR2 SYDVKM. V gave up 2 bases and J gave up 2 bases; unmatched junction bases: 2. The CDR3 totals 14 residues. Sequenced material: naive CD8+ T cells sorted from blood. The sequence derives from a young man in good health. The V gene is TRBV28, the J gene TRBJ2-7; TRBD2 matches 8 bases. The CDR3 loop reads CASSLPGGPYEQYF. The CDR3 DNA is TGTGCCAGCAGTTTACCGGGGGGGCCCTACGAGCAGTACTTC.